The rows below give T cell receptor beta chains drawn from one sample of a study of cytomegalovirus exposure and HLA in healthy donors. Sequencing used immunoSEQ multiplex PCR; TCRdb keeps in-frame clones, though not all of them. Counted here are tens of thousands of clones, 89% occurring once; the ten biggest clones make up roughly 1.2%. The specimen was PBMCs. These receptors all stem from a woman under 30 in good health and CMV-seronegative. CDR3s include the opening cysteine and the closing phenylalanine or tryptophan. The D gene is left open where the match is weak. Clone size is given for some rows only: seen once, a few or many times, or a class if the clone is expanded.

d_call j_call clone_size v_call cdr3_nt cdr3_aa
TRBD1 TRBJ1-2 . TRBV5-4 TGTGCCAGCAGCCAATTAGGAAACAGGGGGCGCAGTGGCTACACCTTC CASSQLGNRGRSGYTF
TRBD1 TRBJ2-2 . TRBV19 TGTGCCAGTAGTCCCGGGACAGGGGGTACAACCGGGGAGCTGTTTTTT CASSPGTGGTTGELFF
. TRBJ1-1 few TRBV19 TGTGCCAGTAGTATGGGCCTACAGTCGGGGGCTTTCTTT CASSMGLQSGAFF
. TRBJ1-5 . TRBV28 TGTGCCAGCAGTCTAAGACGGGAGTATAGCAATCAGCCCCAGCATTTT CASSLRREYSNQPQHF
. TRBJ2-3 . TRBV7-6 TGTGCCAGCAGCTTAGCGGAGTGGGAGGATACGCAGTATTTT CASSLAEWEDTQYF
. TRBJ2-2 . TRBV6-5 TGTGCCAGCAGTTACAGAGTGAGCGGGGAGCTGTTTTTT CASSYRVSGELFF
. TRBJ2-7 . TRBV29-1 TGCAGCGCCGCCAGGGGCGCCTCCTACGAGCAGTACTTC CSAARGASYEQYF
. TRBJ1-4 . TRBV6-5 TGTGCCAGCACCCCCCGGCGGGGAACTAATGAAAAACTGTTTTTT CASTPRRGTNEKLFF
. TRBJ1-2 . TRBV27 TGTGCCAGCAGTTTAACAGGATCTAACTATGGCTACACCTTC CASSLTGSNYGYTF
TRBD1 TRBJ1-2 . TRBV18 TGTGCCAGCTCACCGGGACAGGGAGCTAACTATGGCTACACCTTC CASSPGQGANYGYTF
. TRBJ2-3 few TRBV10-3 TGTGCCATCAGGGAGGTCGGTTCAGATACGCAGTATTTT CAIREVGSDTQYF
TRBD1 TRBJ2-7 . TRBV29-1 TGCAGCGTTGGGGCAGGGGGCAAATTCTCCTTCTACGAGCAGTACTTC CSVGAGGKFSFYEQYF
TRBD1 TRBJ1-2 once TRBV11-2 TGTGCCAGCAGCCGGGACAGGGAACGGTTGAACTATGGCTACACCTTC CASSRDRERLNYGYTF
. TRBJ1-1 . TRBV18 TGTGCCAGCTCACCAAACCTCGAGGCTATGAACACTGAAGCTTTCTTT CASSPNLEAMNTEAFF
. TRBJ1-2 . TRBV27 TGTGCCAGCAGTAAAACCTACAGCCTTAACTATGGCTACACCTTC CASSKTYSLNYGYTF
. TRBJ2-1 . TRBV5-4 TGTGCCAGCAGCCTAAGCGGCAGGGGTTACAATGAGCAGTTCTTC CASSLSGRGYNEQFF
TRBD1 TRBJ1-4 . TRBV28 TGTGCCAGCAGCTCAGACGACAGGGGGCGCGAAAAACTGTTTTTT CASSSDDRGREKLFF
. TRBJ1-4 . TRBV28 TGTGCCAGCGGCGGAGGCTCAACTAATGAAAAACTGTTTTTT CASGGGSTNEKLFF
TRBD1 TRBJ2-7 . TRBV5-1 TGCGCCAGCAGCTTGTCCCGGACAGGGCTCTACGAGCAGTACTTC CASSLSRTGLYEQYF
. TRBJ1-1 . TRBV29-1 TGCAGCGTCCCGGGGACGGGGGGTTGGAACACTGAAGCTTTCTTT CSVPGTGGWNTEAFF
TRBD1 TRBJ2-2 . TRBV5-1 TGCGCCAGCAGACCGTGGGCGACAGGGGAGGTCGGGGAGCTGTTTTTT CASRPWATGEVGELFF
TRBD2 TRBJ2-1 . TRBV9 TGTGCCAGCAGCGTAGCGGCGGGGGAATGGAATGAGCAGTTCTTC CASSVAAGEWNEQFF
. TRBJ1-4 . TRBV27 TGTGCCAGCAGTTTATCGATGGGGGGGGCGGGTGAAAAACTGTTTTTT CASSLSMGGAGEKLFF
TRBD1 TRBJ2-7 once TRBV5-1 TGCGCCAGCCGATGGGACAGGGGCTACGAGCAGTACTTC CASRWDRGYEQYF
TRBD1 TRBJ1-2 . TRBV6-5 TGTGCCAGCAGTTTAACGGGACAGGGGGCGAATGGCTACACCTTC CASSLTGQGANGYTF
. TRBJ2-7 . TRBV10-3 TGTGCCGGCCGGGGGGACAGGAGCTCCTACGAGCAGTACTTC CAGRGDRSSYEQYF
. TRBJ1-4 . TRBV6-8 TGTGCCAGCAGTTACTCAGCCCCCGGGTTTGAAAAACTGTTTTTT CASSYSAPGFEKLFF
TRBD1 TRBJ2-3 once TRBV9 TGTGCCAGCAGCTCCCGGACAGGGATAGATACGCAGTATTTT CASSSRTGIDTQYF
. TRBJ2-6 . TRBV28 TGTGCCAGCTTTACCAGGGTAACCAATCGCCGCTCTGGGGCCAACGTCCTGACTTTC CASFTRVTNRRSGANVLTF
. TRBJ1-2 . TRBV6-5 TGTGCCAGCAGTTACTCGAGAGGGAATGGCTACACCTTC CASSYSRGNGYTF
TRBD2 TRBJ2-2 . TRBV27 TGTGCCAGCAGTTGGCGGGGGTCCGGGGAGCTGTTTTTT CASSWRGSGELFF
TRBD2 TRBJ2-1 . TRBV2 TGTGCCAGCAGTGTTGGGGGACTACTCAATGAGCAGTTCTTC CASSVGGLLNEQFF
TRBD1 TRBJ2-7 . TRBV19 TGTGCCAGTAGTATAGAGACAGGGGGCTACGAGCAGTACTTC CASSIETGGYEQYF
. TRBJ1-2 . TRBV5-8 TGTGCCAGCAGCTTGGCGGGCAGGGGTGAGGGCTACACCTTC CASSLAGRGEGYTF
. TRBJ1-2 . TRBV21-1 TGTGCCAGCACCCTTTTGCCGAGGGCGGGGGCTAAAGGCTATGGCTACACCTTC CASTLLPRAGAKGYGYTF
TRBD1 TRBJ2-3 . TRBV29-1 TGCAGCGTTCAGACAGGGGGCTTAGCAGATACGCAGTATTTT CSVQTGGLADTQYF
TRBD1 TRBJ1-4 . TRBV6-5 TGTGCCAGCAGTCGAGGGACAGTTAATGAAAAACTGTTTTTT CASSRGTVNEKLFF
TRBD2 TRBJ2-1 . TRBV4-1 TGCGCCAGCAGCCAAGAGCGGTCGGGGGGGCGCTATGAGCAGTTCTTC CASSQERSGGRYEQFF
. TRBJ2-3 . TRBV11-3 TGTGCCAGCAGCTTAGGGGCCAGCACAGATACGCAGTATTTT CASSLGASTDTQYF
TRBD1 TRBJ1-3 . TRBV9 TGTGCCAGCAGCTCAGGACAGGGGGCATCTGGAAACACCATATATTTT CASSSGQGASGNTIYF
TRBD1 TRBJ2-1 . TRBV4-1 TGCGCCAGCAGAGGTACGGACAGGCCTCTAAATGAGCAGTTCTTC CASRGTDRPLNEQFF
. TRBJ2-3 . TRBV19 TGTGCCAGTAGTATAGTTCTGGAGTATCCGGCCTACACAGATACGCAGTATTTT CASSIVLEYPAYTDTQYF
. TRBJ2-3 . TRBV2 TGTGCCAGCAGTGCGGGATCCCAGCGCGCTACAGATACGCAGTATTTT CASSAGSQRATDTQYF
. TRBJ2-3 . TRBV6-1 TGTGCCAGCAGGGAGGGCCCGACTAACACAGATACGCAGTATTTT CASREGPTNTDTQYF
TRBD2 TRBJ2-3 . TRBV4-2 TGTGCCAGCAGCCAGGGAGGGACTAGCGGGGGGGCTCAGTATTTT CASSQGGTSGGAQYF